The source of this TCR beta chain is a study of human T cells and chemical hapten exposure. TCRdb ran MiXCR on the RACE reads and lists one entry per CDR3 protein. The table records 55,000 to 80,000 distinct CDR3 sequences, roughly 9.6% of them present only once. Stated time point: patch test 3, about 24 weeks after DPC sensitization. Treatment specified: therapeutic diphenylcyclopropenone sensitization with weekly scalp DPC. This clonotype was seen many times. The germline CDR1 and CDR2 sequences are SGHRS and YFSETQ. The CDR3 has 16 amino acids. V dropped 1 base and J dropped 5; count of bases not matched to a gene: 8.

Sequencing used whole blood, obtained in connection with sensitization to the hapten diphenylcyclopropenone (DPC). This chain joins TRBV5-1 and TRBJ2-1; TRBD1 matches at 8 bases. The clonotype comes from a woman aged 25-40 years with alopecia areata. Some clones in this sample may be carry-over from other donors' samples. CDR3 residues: CASSLSSWTGNNEQFF. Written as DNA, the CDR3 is TGCGCCAGCAGCTTGTCATCGTGGACAGGGAACAATGAGCAGTTCTTC.